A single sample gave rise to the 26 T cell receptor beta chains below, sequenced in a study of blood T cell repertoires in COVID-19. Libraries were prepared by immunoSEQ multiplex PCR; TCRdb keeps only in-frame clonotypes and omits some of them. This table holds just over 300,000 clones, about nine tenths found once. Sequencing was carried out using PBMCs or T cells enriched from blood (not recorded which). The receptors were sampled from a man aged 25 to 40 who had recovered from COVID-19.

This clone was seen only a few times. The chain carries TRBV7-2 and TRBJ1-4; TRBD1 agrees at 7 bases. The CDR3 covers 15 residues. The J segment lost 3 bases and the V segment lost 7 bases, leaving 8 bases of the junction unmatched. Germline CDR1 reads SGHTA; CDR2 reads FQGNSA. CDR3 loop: CASTLQTGPNEKLFF. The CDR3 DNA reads TGTGCCAGCACACTCCAGACAGGGCCTAATGAAAAACTGTTTTTT. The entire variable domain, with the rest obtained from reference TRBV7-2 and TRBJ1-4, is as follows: GAGVSQSPSNKVTEKGKDVELRCDPISGHTALYWYRQSLGQGLEFLIYFQGNSAPDKSGLPSDRFSAERTGGSVSTLTIQRTQQEDSAVYLCASTLQTGPNEKLFFGSGTQLSVL.

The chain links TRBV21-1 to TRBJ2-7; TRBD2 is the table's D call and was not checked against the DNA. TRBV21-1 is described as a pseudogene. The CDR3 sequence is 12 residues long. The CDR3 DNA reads TGTGCCAGCAGCAAACTCGTTTACGAGCAGTACTTC. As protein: CASSKLVYEQYF.

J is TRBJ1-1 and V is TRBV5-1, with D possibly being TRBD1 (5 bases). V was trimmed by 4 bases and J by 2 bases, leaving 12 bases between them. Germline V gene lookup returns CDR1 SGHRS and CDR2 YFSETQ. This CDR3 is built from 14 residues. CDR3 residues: CASSPIGGNTEAFF. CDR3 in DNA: TGCGCCAGCAGCCCGATCGGGGGAAACACTGAAGCTTTCTTT.

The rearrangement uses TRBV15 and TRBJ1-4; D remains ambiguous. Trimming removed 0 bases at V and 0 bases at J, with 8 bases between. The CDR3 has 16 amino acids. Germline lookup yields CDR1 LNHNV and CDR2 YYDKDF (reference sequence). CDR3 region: CATSRDPSATNEKLFF. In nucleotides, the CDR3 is TGTGCCACCAGCAGAGATCCGAGTGCAACTAATGAAAAACTGTTTTTT.

CDR3 amino acids: CASRDGVTGNYGYTF. CDR3 DNA: TGCGCCAGCAGGGATGGGGTGACAGGGAACTATGGCTACACCTTC. The chain links TRBV5-1 to TRBJ1-2; 7 bases are a match to TRBD1. Germline V gives CDR1 SGHRS, CDR2 YFSETQ. The V and J ends lost 5 bases and 2 bases, in that order; junction bases with no gene match: 9. There are 15 residues in the CDR3.

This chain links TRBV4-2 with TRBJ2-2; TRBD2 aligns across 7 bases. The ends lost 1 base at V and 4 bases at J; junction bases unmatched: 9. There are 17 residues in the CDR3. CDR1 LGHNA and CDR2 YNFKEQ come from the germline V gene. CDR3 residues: CASSQGHSGGGTGELFF. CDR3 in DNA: TGTGCCAGCAGCCAAGGACACAGTGGCGGGGGCACCGGGGAGCTGTTTTTT.

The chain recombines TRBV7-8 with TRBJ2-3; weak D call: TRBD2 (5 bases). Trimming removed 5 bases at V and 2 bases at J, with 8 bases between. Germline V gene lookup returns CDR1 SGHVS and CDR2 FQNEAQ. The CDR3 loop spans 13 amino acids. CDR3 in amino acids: CASSPDFTDTQYF. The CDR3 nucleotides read TGTGCCAGCAGCCCGGACTTCACAGATACGCAGTATTTT.

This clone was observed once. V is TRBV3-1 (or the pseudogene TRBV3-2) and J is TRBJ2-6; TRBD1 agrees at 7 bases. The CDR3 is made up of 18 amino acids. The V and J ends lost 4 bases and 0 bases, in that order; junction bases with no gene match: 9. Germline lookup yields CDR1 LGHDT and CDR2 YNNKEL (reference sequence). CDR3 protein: CASSLSPGGSSGANVLTF. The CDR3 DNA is TGTGCCAGCAGCCTATCCCCAGGGGGAAGCTCTGGGGCCAACGTCCTGACTTTC.

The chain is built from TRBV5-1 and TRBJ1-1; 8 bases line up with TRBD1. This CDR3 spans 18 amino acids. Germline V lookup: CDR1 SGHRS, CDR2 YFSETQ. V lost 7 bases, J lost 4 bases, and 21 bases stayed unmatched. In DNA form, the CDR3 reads TGCGCCAGCGCGTCAGGACAGGGAAAATTTATAAGTGTCACTGAAGCTTTCTTT. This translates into CASASGQGKFISVTEAFF.

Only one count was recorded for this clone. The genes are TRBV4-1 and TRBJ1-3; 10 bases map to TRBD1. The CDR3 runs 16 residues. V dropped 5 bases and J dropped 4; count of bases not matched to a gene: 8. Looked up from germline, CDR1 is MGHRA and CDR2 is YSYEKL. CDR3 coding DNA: TGCGCCAGCAGCTGGACCGGGACAGGGGCAGGAAACACCATATATTTT. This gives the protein CASSWTGTGAGNTIYF.

CDR3 amino acids: CASSQDWHGAYEQYF. Here the CDR3 DNA reads TGCGCCAGCAGCCAAGATTGGCACGGGGCCTACGAGCAGTACTTC. The rearrangement joins TRBV4-1 to TRBJ2-7; D perhaps matches TRBD2 (5 bases). The CDR3 runs to 15 residues. Germline values: CDR1 MGHRA, CDR2 YSYEKL. V was cut by 0 bases and J by 2 bases, with 11 bases left in between.

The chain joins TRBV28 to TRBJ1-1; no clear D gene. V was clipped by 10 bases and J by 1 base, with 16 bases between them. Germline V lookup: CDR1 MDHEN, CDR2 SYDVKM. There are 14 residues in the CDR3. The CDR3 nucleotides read TGTGCCACCCGAGTGTGGCGGTCGAACACTGAAGCTTTCTTT. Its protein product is CATRVWRSNTEAFF. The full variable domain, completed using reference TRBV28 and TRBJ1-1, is DVKVTQSSRYLVKRTGEKVFLECVQDMDHENMFWYRQDPGLGLRLIYFSYDVKMKEKGDIPEGYSVSREKKERFSLILESASTNQTSMYLCATRVWRSNTEAFFGQGTRLTVV.

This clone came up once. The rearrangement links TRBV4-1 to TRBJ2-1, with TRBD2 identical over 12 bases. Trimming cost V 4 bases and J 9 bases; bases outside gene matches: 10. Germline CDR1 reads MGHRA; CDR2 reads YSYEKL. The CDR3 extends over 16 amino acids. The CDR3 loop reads CASSPSTSGGRSEQFF. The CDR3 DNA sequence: TGCGCCAGCAGCCCCAGCACTAGCGGGGGGCGGAGTGAGCAGTTCTTC.

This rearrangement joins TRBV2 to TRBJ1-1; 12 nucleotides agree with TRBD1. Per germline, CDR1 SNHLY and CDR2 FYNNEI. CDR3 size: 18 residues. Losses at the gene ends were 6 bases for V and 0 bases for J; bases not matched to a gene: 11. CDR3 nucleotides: TGTGCCAGCAGGAATCCCCCGGGACAGGGGGCGATGAACACTGAAGCTTTCTTT. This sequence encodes CASRNPPGQGAMNTEAFF.

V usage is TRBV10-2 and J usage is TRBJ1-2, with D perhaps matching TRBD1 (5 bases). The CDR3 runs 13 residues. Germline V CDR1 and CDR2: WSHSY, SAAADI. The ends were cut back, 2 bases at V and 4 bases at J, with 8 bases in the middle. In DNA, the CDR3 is TGCGCCAGCAGTGAGCAGGGTGGCTATGGCTACACCTTC. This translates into CASSEQGGYGYTF.

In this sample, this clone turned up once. CDR3 nucleotides: TGCGCCAGCAGCCAAGTCTGGCGGGGGGGCCAAGAGACCCAGTACTTC. It encodes CASSQVWRGGQETQYF. The rearrangement joins TRBV4-1 to TRBJ2-5, with 9 nucleotides matching TRBD2. The CDR3 has 16 residues. J lost 1 base, V lost 1 base, and 4 bases had no gene match. From germline, CDR1 is MGHRA and CDR2 YSYEKL.

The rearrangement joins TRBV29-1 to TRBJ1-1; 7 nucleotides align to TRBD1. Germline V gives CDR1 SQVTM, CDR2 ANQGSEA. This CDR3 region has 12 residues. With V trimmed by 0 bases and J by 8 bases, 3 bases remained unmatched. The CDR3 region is CSVEDRDREAFF. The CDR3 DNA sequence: TGCAGCGTTGAAGATAGGGACAGAGAAGCTTTCTTT.

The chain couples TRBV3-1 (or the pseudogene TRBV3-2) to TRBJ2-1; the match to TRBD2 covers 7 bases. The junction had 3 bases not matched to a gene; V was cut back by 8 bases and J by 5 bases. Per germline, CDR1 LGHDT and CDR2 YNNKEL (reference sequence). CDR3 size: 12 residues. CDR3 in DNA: TGTGCCAGCCGCGGGGGACACAATGAGCAGTTCTTC. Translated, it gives CASRGGHNEQFF.

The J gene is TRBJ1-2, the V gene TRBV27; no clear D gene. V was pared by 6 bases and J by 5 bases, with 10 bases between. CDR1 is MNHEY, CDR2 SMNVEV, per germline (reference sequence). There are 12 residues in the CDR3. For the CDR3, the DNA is TGTGCCAGCAGCGGGTCTGGTTATGGCTACACCTTC. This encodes CASSGSGYGYTF.

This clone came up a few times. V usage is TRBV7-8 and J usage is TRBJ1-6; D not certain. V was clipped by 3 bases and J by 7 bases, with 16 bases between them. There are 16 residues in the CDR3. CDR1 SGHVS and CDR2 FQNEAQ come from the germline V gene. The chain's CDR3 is CASSFGPLAPNSPLHF. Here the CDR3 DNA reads TGTGCCAGCAGCTTCGGCCCTCTAGCCCCCAATTCACCCCTCCACTTT.

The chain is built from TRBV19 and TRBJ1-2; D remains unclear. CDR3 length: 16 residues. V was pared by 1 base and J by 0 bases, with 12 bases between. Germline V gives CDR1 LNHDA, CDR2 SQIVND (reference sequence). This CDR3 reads CASSIGPAYSNYGYTF. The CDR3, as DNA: TGTGCCAGTAGTATAGGTCCCGCCTATTCTAACTATGGCTACACCTTC.

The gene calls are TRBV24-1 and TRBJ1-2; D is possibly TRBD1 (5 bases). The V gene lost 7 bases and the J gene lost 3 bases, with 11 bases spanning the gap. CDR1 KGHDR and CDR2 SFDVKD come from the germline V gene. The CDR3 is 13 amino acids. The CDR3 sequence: CATRPGKDYGYTF. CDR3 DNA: TGTGCCACCAGGCCAGGGAAAGACTATGGCTACACCTTC.

In DNA form, the CDR3 reads TGTGCCAGCAGCTTAGAGCTTGGGGTGCTAGCGCCTAATGAGCAGTTCTTC. It is translated as CASSLELGVLAPNEQFF. V gene TRBV11-3 combines with J gene TRBJ2-1, with a weak D call TRBD2 (6 bases). CDR3 size: 17 residues. The V and J ends lost 0 bases and 7 bases respectively, with 19 bases between them. CDR1 SGHNT and CDR2 YENEEA come from the germline V gene.

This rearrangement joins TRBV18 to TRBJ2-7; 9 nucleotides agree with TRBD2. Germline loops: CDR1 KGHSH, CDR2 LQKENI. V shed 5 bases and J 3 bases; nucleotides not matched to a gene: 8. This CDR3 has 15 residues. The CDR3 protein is CASSELGSGGYEQYF. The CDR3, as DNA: TGTGCCAGCTCAGAATTGGGTAGCGGGGGCTACGAGCAGTACTTC.

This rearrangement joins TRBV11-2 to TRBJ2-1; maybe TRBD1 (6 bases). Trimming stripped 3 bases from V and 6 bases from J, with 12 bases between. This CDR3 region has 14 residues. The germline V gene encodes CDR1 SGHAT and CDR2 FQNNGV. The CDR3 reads CASSLLQGRNEQFF. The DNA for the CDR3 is TGTGCCAGCAGCTTGTTACAGGGACGCAATGAGCAGTTCTTC. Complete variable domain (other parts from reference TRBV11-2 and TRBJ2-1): EAGVAQSPRYKIIEKRQSVAFWCNPISGHATLYWYQQILGQGPKLLIQFQNNGVVDDSQLPKDRFSAERLKGVDSTLKIQPAKLEDSAVYLCASSLLQGRNEQFFGPGTRLTVL.

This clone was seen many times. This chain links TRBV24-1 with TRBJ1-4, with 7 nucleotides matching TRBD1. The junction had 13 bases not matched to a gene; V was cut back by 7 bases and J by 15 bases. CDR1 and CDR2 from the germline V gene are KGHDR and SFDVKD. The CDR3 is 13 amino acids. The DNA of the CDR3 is TGTGCCACCAGACAGACAGGGTCCGAAGAAGTGTTTTTT. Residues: CATRQTGSEEVFF.